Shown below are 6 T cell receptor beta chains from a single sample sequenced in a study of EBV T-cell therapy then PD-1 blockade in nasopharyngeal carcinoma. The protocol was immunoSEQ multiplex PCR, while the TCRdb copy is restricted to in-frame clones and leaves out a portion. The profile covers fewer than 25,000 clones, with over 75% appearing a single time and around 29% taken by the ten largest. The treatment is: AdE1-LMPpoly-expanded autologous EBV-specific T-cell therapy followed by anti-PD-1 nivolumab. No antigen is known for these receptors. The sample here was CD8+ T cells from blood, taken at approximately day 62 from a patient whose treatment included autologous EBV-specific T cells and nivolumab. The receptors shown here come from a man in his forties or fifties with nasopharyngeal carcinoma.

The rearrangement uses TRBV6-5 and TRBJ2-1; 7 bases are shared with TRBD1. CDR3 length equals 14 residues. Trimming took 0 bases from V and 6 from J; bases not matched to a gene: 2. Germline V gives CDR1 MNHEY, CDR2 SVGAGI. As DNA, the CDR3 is TGTGCCAGCAGTTACTCGAACAGGGGCAATGAGCAGTTCTTC. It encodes CASSYSNRGNEQFF.

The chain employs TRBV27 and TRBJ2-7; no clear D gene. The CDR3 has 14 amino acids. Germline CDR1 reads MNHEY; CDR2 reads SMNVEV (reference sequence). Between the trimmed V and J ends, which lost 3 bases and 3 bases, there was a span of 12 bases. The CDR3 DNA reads TGTGCCAGCAGTTTTTCTCGGGCGAACTACGAGCAGTACTTC. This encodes CASSFSRANYEQYF.

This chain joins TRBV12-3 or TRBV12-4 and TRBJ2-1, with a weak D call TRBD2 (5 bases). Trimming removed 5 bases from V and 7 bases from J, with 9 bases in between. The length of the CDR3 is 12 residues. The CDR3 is CASSPRANEQFF. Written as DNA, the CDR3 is TGTGCCAGCAGTCCGAGGGCAAATGAGCAGTTCTTC.

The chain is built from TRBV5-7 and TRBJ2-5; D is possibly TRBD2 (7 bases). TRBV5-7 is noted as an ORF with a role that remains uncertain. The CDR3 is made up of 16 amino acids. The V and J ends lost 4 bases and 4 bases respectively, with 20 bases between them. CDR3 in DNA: TGTGCCAGCAGCGCCCGAAGGGGGGGACGGGGAGAGACCCAGTACTTC. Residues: CASSARRGGRGETQYF.

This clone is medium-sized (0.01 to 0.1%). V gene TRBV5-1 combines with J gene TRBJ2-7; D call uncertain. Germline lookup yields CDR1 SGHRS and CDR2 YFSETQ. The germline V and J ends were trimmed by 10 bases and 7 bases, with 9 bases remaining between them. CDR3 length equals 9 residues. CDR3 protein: CAVGIEQYF. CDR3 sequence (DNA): TGCGCCGTAGGGATAGAGCAGTACTTC.

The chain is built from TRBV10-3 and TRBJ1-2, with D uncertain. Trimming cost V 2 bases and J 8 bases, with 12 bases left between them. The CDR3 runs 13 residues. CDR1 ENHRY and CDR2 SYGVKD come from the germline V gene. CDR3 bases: TGTGCCATCAGTGAGGGAGGGATGGGCGGCTACACCTTC. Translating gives CAISEGGMGGYTF.